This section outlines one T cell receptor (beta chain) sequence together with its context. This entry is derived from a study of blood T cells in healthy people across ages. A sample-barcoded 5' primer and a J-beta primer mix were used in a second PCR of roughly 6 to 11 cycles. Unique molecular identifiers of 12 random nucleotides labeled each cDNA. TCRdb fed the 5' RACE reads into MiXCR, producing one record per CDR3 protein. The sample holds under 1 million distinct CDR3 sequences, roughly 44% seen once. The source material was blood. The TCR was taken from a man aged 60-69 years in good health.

The CDR3 coding sequence is TGTGCCAGCAGCTTGGATGGGACAGGGACCTACGAGCAGTACTTC. Residues: CASSLDGTGTYEQYF. The chain employs TRBV7-6 and TRBJ2-7; TRBD1 matches 9 bases. This CDR3 has 15 residues. Germline V gives CDR1 SGHVS, CDR2 FNYEAQ. V shed 3 bases and J 2 bases; nucleotides not matched to a gene: 5. Together with reference TRBV7-6 and TRBJ2-7, the CDR3 gives the full variable domain: GAGVSQSPRYKVTKRGQDVALRCDPISGHVSLYWYRQALGQGPEFLTYFNYEAQQDKSGLPNDRFSAERPEGSISTLTIQRTEQRDSAMYRCASSLDGTGTYEQYFGPGTRLTVT.